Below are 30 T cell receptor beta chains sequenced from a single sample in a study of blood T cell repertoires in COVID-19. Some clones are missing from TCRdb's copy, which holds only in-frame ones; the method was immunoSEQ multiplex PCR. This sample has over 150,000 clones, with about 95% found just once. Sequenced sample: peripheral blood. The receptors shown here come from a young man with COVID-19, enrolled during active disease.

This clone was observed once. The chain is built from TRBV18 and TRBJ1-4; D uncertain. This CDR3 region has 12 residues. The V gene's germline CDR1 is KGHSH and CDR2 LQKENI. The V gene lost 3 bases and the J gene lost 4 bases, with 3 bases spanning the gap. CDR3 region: CASSPSNEKLFF. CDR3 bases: TGTGCCAGCTCACCCAGTAATGAAAAACTGTTTTTT. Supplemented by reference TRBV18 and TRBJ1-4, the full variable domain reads NAGVMQNPRHLVRRRGQEARLRCSPMKGHSHVYWYRQLPEEGLKFMVYLQKENIIDESGMPKERFSAEFPKEGPSILRIQQVVRGDSAAYFCASSPSNEKLFFGSGTQLSVL.

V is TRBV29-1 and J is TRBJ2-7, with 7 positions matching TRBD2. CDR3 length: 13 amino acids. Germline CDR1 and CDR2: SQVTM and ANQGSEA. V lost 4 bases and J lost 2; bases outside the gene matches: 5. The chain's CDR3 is CSVGEGGPYEQYF. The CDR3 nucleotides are TGCAGCGTTGGCGAGGGAGGGCCCTACGAGCAGTACTTC.

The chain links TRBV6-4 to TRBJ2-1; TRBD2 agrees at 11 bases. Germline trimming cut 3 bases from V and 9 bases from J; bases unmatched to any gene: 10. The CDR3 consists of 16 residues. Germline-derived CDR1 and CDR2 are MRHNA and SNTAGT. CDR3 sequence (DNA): TGTGCCAGCAGTGAGGACCTAGCGGGGGGATCAGTTGAGCAGTTCTTC. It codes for CASSEDLAGGSVEQFF.

The CDR3 spells CAWSVQGLNTEAFF. The CDR3 DNA sequence: TGTGCCTGGAGTGTACAGGGGCTGAACACTGAAGCTTTCTTT. The J gene is TRBJ1-1, the V gene TRBV30, with 7 bases identical to TRBD1. The CDR3 is made up of 14 amino acids. V was pared by 0 bases and J by 0 bases, with 1 base of the junction left unmatched. Germline V lookup: CDR1 GTSNPN, CDR2 SVGIG (reference sequence). Full variable domain (outside the CDR3, taken from reference TRBV30 and TRBJ1-1): SQTIHQWPATLVQPVGSPLSLECTVEGTSNPNLYWYRQAAGRGLQLLFYSVGIGQISSEVPQNLSASRPQDRQFILSSKKLLLSDSGFYLCAWSVQGLNTEAFFGQGTRLTVV.

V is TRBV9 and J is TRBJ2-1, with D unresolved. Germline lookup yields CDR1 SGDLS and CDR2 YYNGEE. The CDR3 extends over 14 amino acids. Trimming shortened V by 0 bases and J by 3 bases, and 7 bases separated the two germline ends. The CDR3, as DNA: TGTGCCAGCAGCGTAGCGTCAGACTACAATGAGCAGTTCTTC. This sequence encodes CASSVASDYNEQFF.

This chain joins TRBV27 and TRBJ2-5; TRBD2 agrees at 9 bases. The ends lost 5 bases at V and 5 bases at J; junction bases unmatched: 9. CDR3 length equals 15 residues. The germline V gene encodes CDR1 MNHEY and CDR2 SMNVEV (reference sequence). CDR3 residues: CASSTVAGDRETQYF. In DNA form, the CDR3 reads TGTGCCAGCAGTACCGTAGCGGGGGACCGGGAGACCCAGTACTTC.

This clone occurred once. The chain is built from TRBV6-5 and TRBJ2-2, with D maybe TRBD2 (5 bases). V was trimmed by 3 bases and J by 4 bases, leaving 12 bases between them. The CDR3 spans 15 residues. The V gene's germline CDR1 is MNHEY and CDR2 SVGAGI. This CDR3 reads CASSYSSLGTGELFF. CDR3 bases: TGTGCCAGCAGTTATTCTAGCCTGGGCACCGGGGAGCTGTTTTTT.

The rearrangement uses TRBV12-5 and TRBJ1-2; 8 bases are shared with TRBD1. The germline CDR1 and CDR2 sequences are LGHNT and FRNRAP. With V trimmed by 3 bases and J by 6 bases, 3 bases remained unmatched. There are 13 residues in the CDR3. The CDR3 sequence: CASGFQGADGYTF. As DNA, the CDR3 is TGTGCTAGTGGTTTTCAGGGGGCCGATGGCTACACCTTC.

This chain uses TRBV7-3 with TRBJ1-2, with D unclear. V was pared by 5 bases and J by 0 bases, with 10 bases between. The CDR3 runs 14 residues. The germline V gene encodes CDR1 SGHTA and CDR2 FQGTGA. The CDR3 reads CASSPSGANYGYTF. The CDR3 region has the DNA TGTGCCAGCAGCCCCTCGGGTGCTAACTATGGCTACACCTTC.

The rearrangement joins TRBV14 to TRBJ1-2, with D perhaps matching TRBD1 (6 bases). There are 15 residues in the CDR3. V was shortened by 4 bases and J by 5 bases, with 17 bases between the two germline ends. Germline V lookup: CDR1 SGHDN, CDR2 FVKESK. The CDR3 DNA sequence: TGTGCCAGCAGCCTGATTCAGGGGACCTTATATGGCTACACCTTC. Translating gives CASSLIQGTLYGYTF.

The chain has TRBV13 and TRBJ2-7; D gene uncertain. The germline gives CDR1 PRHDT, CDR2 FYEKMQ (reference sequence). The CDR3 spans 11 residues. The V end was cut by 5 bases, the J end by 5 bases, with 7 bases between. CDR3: CASSARDEQYF. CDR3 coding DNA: TGTGCCAGCAGCGCCCGGGACGAGCAGTACTTC. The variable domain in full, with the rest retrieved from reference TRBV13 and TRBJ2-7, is AAGVIQSPRHLIKEKRETATLKCYPIPRHDTVYWYQQGPGQDPQFLISFYEKMQSDKGSIPDRFSAQQFSDYHSELNMSSLELGDSALYFCASSARDEQYFGPGTRLTVT.

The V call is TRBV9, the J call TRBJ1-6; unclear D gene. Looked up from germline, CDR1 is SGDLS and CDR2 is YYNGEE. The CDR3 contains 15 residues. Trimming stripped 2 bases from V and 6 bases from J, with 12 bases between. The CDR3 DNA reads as TGTGCCAGCAGCGTCAGGCCTAAAGTTAATTCACCCCTCCACTTT. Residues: CASSVRPKVNSPLHF.

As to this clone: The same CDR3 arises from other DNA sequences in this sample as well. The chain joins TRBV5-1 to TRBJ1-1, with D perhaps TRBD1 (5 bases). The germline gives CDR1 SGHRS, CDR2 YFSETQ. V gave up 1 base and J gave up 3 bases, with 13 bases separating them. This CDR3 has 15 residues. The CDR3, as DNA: TGCGCCAGCAGCTTGCTTGGTCAGGGCGACACTGAAGCTTTCTTT. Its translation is CASSLLGQGDTEAFF.

The CDR3 is CASAGERGYTF. Here the CDR3 DNA reads TGTGCCAGCGCAGGGGAGAGAGGCTACACCTTC. The J gene is TRBJ1-2, the V gene TRBV19; a weak D match, TRBD1 (6 bases). Deletions cut 9 bases from V and 8 bases from J, with 13 bases between. Germline V gene sequence: CDR1 LNHDA, CDR2 SQIVND (reference sequence). The CDR3 has 11 amino acids.

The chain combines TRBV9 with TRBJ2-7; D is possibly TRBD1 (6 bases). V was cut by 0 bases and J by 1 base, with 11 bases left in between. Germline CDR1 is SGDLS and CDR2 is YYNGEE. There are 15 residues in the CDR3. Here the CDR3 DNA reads TGTGCCAGCAGCGTAGGGGCTGGACAGTCCTACGAGCAGTACTTC. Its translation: CASSVGAGQSYEQYF.

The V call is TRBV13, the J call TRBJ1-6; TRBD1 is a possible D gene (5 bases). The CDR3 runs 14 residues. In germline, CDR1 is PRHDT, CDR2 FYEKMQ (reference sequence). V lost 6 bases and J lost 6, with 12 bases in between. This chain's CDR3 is CASRVWGGNSPLHF. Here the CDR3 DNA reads TGTGCCAGCAGGGTGTGGGGCGGTAATTCACCCCTCCACTTT.

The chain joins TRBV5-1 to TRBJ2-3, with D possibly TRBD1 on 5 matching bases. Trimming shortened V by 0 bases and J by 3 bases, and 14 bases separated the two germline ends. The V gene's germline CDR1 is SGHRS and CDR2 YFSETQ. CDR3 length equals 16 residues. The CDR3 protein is CASSLGDSFGTDTQYF. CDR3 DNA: TGCGCCAGCAGCTTGGGCGACAGTTTTGGAACAGATACGCAGTATTTT.

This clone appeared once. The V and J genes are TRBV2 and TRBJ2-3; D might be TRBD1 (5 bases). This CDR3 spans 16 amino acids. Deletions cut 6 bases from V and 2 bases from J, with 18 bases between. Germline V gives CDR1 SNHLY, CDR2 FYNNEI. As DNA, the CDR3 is TGTGCCAGCAGCGAGAGAGGACACCTCCCCACAGATACGCAGTATTTT. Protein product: CASSERGHLPTDTQYF.

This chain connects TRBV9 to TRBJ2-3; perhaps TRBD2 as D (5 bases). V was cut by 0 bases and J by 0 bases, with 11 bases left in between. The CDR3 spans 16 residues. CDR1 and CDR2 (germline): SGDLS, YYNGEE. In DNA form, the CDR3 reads TGTGCCAGCAGCGTAGAGGACTCCTGGAGCACAGATACGCAGTATTTT. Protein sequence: CASSVEDSWSTDTQYF.

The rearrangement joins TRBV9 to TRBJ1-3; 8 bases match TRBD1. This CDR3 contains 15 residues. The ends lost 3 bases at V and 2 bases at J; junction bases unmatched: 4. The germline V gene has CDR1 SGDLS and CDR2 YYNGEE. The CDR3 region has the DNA TGTGCCAGCAGCGCGGGACAGGCCACTGGAAACACCATATATTTT. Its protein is CASSAGQATGNTIYF.

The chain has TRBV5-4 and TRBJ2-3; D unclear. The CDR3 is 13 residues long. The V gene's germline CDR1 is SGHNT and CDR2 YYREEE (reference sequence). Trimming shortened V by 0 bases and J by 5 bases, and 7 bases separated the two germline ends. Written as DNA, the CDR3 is TGTGCCAGCAGCTTGGGCCAGTTAGATACGCAGTATTTT. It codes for CASSLGQLDTQYF. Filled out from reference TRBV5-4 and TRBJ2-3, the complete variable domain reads ETGVTQSPTHLIKTRGQQVTLRCSSQSGHNTVSWYQQALGQGPQFIFQYYREEENGRGNFPPRFSGLQFPNYSSELNVNALELDDSALYLCASSLGQLDTQYFGPGTRLTVL.

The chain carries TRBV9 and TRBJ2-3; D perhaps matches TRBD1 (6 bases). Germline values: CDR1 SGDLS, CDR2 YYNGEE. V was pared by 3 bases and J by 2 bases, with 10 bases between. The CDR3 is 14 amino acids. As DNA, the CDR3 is TGTGCCAGCAGCGAGGACAGACACACAGATACGCAGTATTTT. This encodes CASSEDRHTDTQYF. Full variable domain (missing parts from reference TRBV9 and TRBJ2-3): DSGVTQTPKHLITATGQRVTLRCSPRSGDLSVYWYQQSLDQGLQFLIQYYNGEERAKGNILERFSAQQFPDLHSELNLSSLELGDSALYFCASSEDRHTDTQYFGPGTRLTVL.

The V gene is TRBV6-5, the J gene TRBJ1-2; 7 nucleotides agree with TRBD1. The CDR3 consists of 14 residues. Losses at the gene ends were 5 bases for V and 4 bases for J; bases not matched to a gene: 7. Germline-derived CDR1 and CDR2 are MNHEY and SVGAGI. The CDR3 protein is CASSRPDRTYGYTF. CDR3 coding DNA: TGTGCCAGCAGTCGACCGGACAGGACCTATGGCTACACCTTC.

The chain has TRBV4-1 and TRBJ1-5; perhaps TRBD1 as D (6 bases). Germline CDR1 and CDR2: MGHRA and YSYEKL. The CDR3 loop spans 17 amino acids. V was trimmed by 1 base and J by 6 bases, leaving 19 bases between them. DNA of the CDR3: TGCGCCAGCAGCCAAGTTCCGATGGGTAGGGGGTCTCAGCCCCAGCATTTT. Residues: CASSQVPMGRGSQPQHF.

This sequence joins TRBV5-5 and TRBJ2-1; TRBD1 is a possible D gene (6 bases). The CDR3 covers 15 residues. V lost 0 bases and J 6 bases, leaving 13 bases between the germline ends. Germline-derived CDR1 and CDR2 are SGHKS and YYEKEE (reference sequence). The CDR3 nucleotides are TGTGCCAGCAGCTTGGACAGGGAAGGGGGCAATGAGCAGTTCTTC. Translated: CASSLDREGGNEQFF.

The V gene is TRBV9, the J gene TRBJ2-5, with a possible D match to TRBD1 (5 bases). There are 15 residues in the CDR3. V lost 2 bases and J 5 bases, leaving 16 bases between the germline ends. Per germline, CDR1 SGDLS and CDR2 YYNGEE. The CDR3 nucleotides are TGTGCCAGCAGCGTGGGGCCTCAAGTTGGCGAGACCCAGTACTTC. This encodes CASSVGPQVGETQYF.

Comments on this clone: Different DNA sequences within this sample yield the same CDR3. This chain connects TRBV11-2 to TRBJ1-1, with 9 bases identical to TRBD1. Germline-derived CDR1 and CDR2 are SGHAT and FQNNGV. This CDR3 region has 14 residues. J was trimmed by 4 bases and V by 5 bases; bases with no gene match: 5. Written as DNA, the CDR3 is TGTGCCAGCAGCCTAGGGGACAGGGCCACTGAAGCTTTCTTT. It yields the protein CASSLGDRATEAFF.

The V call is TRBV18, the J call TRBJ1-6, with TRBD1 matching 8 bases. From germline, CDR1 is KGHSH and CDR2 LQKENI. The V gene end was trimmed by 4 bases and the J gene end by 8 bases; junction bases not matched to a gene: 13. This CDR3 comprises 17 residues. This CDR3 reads CASSLRQGRREDSPLHF. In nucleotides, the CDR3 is TGTGCCAGCTCACTTAGACAGGGGAGAAGGGAAGATTCACCCCTCCACTTT.

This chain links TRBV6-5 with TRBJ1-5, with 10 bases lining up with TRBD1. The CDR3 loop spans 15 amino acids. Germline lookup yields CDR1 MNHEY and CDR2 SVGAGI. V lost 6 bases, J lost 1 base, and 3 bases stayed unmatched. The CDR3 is CASRPDRGSNQPQHF. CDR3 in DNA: TGTGCCAGCAGACCGGACAGGGGGAGCAATCAGCCCCAGCATTTT.

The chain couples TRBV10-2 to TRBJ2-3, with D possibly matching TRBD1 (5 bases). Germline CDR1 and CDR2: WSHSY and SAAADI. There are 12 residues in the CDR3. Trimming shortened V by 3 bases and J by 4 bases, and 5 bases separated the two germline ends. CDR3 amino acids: CASSEGADTQYF. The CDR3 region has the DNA TGCGCCAGCAGTGAAGGGGCAGATACGCAGTATTTT.